This T cell receptor beta chain was found in a study of shared clonotypes between healthy human individuals. Study-level points and caveats: Sharing across four donors was highest in naive CD4 (approximately 5%) and lowest in memory CD8 (around 0.4%).

The CDR3 is made up of 16 amino acids. J lost 1 base, V lost 4 bases, and 8 bases had no gene match. Germline CDR1 and CDR2: MNHEY and SVGAGI. Some clones are missing from TCRdb's copy, which holds only in-frame ones; the method was immunoSEQ multiplex PCR. The table lists about 690,000 clones, less than 95% of them singletons. On this clone itself: Its antigen is not identified.

This clonotype was sampled from a man in his late teens or twenties in good health. Some clones in this sample may be carry-over from other donors' samples. The chain is built from TRBV6-5 and TRBJ2-3; 7 bases fit TRBD2. The sequencing input was memory CD8+ T cells from PBMCs. Subset of the sample: CD45RO+ cells pooled with CCR7-negative TemRA cells. The CDR3 protein is CASSFIGGLGTDTQYF. CDR3 DNA: TGTGCCAGCAGTTTTATCGGGGGGTTGGGCACAGATACGCAGTATTTT.